The 3 T cell receptor beta chains presented below share a single source sample, sequenced in a study of early T cells in non-severe SARS-CoV-2 infection. MiXCR was run by TCRdb on the 5' RACE reads, yielding one entry per CDR3 protein. The sample lists around 68,000 distinct CDR3 sequences; around 12% were seen once. Source: whole blood, taken at baseline. Receptors were obtained from an adult who was a healthcare worker with PCR-confirmed SARS-CoV-2 infection or an uninfected control (not recorded which).

This clonotype was observed a few times. This chain links TRBV5-1 with TRBJ2-1; 9 nucleotides align to TRBD2. After removal of 4 bases from V and 1 base from J, the junction contained 9 bases not matched to a gene. CDR1 and CDR2 from the germline V gene are SGHRS and YFSETQ. The CDR3 runs to 17 residues. CDR3 nucleotide sequence: TGCGCCAGCAGCCCCAGACTAGCGGACCGATCCTACAATGAGCAGTTCTTC. Translating it yields CASSPRLADRSYNEQFF.

This chain connects TRBV7-9 to TRBJ2-5; 7 nucleotides line up with TRBD1. Germline V lookup: CDR1 SEHNR, CDR2 FQNEAQ (reference sequence). Germline trimming cut 8 bases from V and 3 bases from J; bases unmatched to any gene: 12. The CDR3 length is 15 residues. The CDR3 region has the DNA TGTGCCAGCTCCCCCACAGGGGCTGGGGAAGAGACCCAGTACTTC. This translates into CASSPTGAGEETQYF.

The table lists this clonotype with a few counts. The chain combines TRBV7-2 with TRBJ2-7; 7 bases map to TRBD1. The CDR3 has 13 residues. Per the germline V gene, CDR1 is SGHTA and CDR2 is FQGNSA. The V segment lost 3 bases and the J segment 2 bases; nucleotides outside the gene matches: 1. CDR3 nucleotides: TGTGCCAGCAGCTTCGACAGGGCCTACGAGCAGTACTTC. Translating gives CASSFDRAYEQYF.